This T cell receptor (beta chain) was sequenced during a study of post-analysis software for immune sequencing data. As concerns this clonotype: The antigen is not known.

The V end was cut by 0 bases, the J end by 3 bases, with 12 bases between. There are 15 residues in the CDR3. Germline V gene data show CDR1 as SNHLY and CDR2 as FYNNEI. Unique molecular identifiers featured in each of the TCR beta cDNA libraries. TCRdb processed the PCR reads anew with MiXCR; each CDR3 protein has one entry. The sample carries about 460,000 distinct CDR3 sequences, roughly 46% recorded once. The study's findings and limits: Controls had lower frequencies than patients of four or five TRBV segments, which included TRBV5-6, TRBV5-1 and TRBV20-1.

The sequence came from a girl aged 5 to 17 with multiple sclerosis. The gene calls are TRBV2 and TRBJ2-7, with a possible D match to TRBD2 (6 bases). The specimen was blood. CDR3 residues: CASSEALSSGYEQYF. DNA for the CDR3: TGTGCCAGCAGTGAAGCGCTTAGTAGCGGCTACGAGCAGTACTTC.